This passage covers 26 T cell receptor beta chains from one sample sequenced in a study of cytomegalovirus exposure and HLA in healthy donors. Here immunoSEQ multiplex PCR was the method, and the copy in TCRdb shows in-frame clones only, minus some. The sample comprises almost 200,000 clones, 80% to 90% of which are singletons, and 1.2% rests with the top ten. The sample taken for sequencing was PBMCs. The receptors were sampled from a woman in her 30s in good health and CMV-seronegative.

In its sample, this clone was seen a few times. V is TRBV5-4 and J is TRBJ1-1, with TRBD1 matching 7 bases. V dropped 3 bases and J dropped 5; count of bases not matched to a gene: 7. The CDR3 has 14 amino acids. CDR1 SGHNT and CDR2 YYREEE come from the germline V gene (reference sequence). Written as DNA, the CDR3 is TGTGCCAGCAGCTCTCGACAGGGAAGGACTGAAGCTTTCTTT. Its translation is CASSSRQGRTEAFF. Based on the CDR3 plus reference TRBV5-4 and TRBJ1-1, the full variable domain is ETGVTQSPTHLIKTRGQQVTLRCSSQSGHNTVSWYQQALGQGPQFIFQYYREEENGRGNFPPRFSGLQFPNYSSELNVNALELDDSALYLCASSSRQGRTEAFFGQGTRLTVV.

The V and J genes are TRBV4-1 and TRBJ2-1; the match to TRBD2 covers 10 bases. The V and J ends lost 2 bases and 4 bases, in that order; junction bases with no gene match: 5. This CDR3 is built from 16 residues. Germline values: CDR1 MGHRA, CDR2 YSYEKL. CDR3 residues: CASSQTGLADYNEQFF. DNA of the CDR3: TGCGCCAGCAGCCAAACCGGACTAGCGGATTACAATGAGCAGTTCTTC.

CDR3 amino acids: CASSQEGTVGPQPQHF. CDR3 DNA: TGCGCCAGCAGCCAAGAAGGGACAGTGGGCCCCCAGCCCCAGCATTTT. The chain is built from TRBV4-1 and TRBJ1-5; 7 nucleotides line up with TRBD1. The CDR3 has 16 amino acids. Germline CDR1 and CDR2: MGHRA and YSYEKL. Unmatched junction bases numbered 9, after V lost 0 bases and J lost 7 bases.

Only one count was recorded for this clone. The chain links TRBV7-9 to TRBJ2-3, with 7 positions matching TRBD1. CDR3 length: 15 amino acids. CDR1 is SEHNR, CDR2 FQNEAQ, per germline (reference sequence). V shed 7 bases and J 4 bases; nucleotides not matched to a gene: 11. The CDR3 bases are TGTGCCAGCACCCCCCAACAGGGGATCTCAGATACGCAGTATTTT. It encodes CASTPQQGISDTQYF.

This chain connects TRBV6-5 to TRBJ1-5, with no clear D. This CDR3 has 14 amino acids. Deletions cut 6 bases from V and 7 bases from J, with 16 bases between. The germline gives CDR1 MNHEY, CDR2 SVGAGI. The CDR3 bases are TGTGCCAGCAGGCCCGGAACCTCGGGGCAGCCCCAGCATTTT. Its translation: CASRPGTSGQPQHF.

The gene calls are TRBV5-6 and TRBJ1-2; no clear D. There are 12 residues in the CDR3. Trimming pared 4 bases from V and 3 bases from J, leaving 7 bases between. Per germline, CDR1 SGHDT and CDR2 YYEEEE. CDR3 region: CASSLQYYGYTF. The CDR3 DNA sequence: TGTGCCAGCAGCCTACAGTACTATGGCTACACCTTC.

This chain links TRBV29-1 with TRBJ2-4; 11 bases fit TRBD1. Germline trimming cut 7 bases from V and 7 bases from J; bases unmatched to any gene: 9. CDR1 is SQVTM, CDR2 ANQGSEA, per germline. There are 14 residues in the CDR3. CDR3 residues: CSANGQGAVNIQYF. Written as DNA, the CDR3 is TGCAGCGCGAATGGACAGGGGGCCGTGAACATTCAGTACTTC.

V gene TRBV7-3 combines with J gene TRBJ1-1, with D possibly matching TRBD1 (6 bases). This CDR3 has 12 residues. The germline V and J ends were trimmed by 2 bases and 10 bases, with 11 bases remaining between them. In germline, CDR1 is SGHTA, CDR2 FQGTGA. The CDR3 loop reads CASSLDKGGAFF. CDR3 in DNA: TGTGCCAGCAGCTTAGATAAAGGGGGAGCTTTCTTT.

The chain uses TRBV30 and TRBJ1-1; 11 nucleotides align to TRBD1. The CDR3 spans 15 residues. The ends lost 3 bases at V and 6 bases at J; junction bases unmatched: 9. The germline CDR1 and CDR2 sequences are GTSNPN and SVGIG (reference sequence). The CDR3 region is CAWRGLGQGASEAFF. CDR3 in DNA: TGTGCCTGGAGGGGTCTAGGACAGGGGGCCTCTGAAGCTTTCTTT.

The J gene is TRBJ2-1, the V gene TRBV27, with TRBD1 matching over 8 bases. This CDR3 is 14 amino acids long. V lost 6 bases and J lost 4; bases outside the gene matches: 5. Germline assignment: CDR1 MNHEY and CDR2 SMNVEV (reference sequence). The CDR3 protein is CASRGQGWYNEQFF. CDR3 bases: TGTGCCAGCAGAGGACAGGGTTGGTACAATGAGCAGTTCTTC.

V gene TRBV5-1 combines with J gene TRBJ1-5, with D possibly TRBD1 on 6 matching bases. Per the germline V gene, CDR1 is SGHRS and CDR2 is YFSETQ. V dropped 0 bases and J dropped 4 bases, with 14 bases sitting between them. The CDR3 extends over 16 amino acids. The CDR3 protein is CASSLGTETFNQPQHF. CDR3 nucleotides: TGCGCCAGCAGCTTGGGGACAGAAACCTTTAATCAGCCCCAGCATTTT.

This chain uses TRBV28 with TRBJ2-2, with 11 bases identical to TRBD2. Germline V gene sequence: CDR1 MDHEN, CDR2 SYDVKM. Trimming cost V 7 bases and J 10 bases; bases outside gene matches: 20. The CDR3 covers 18 residues. The CDR3 DNA is TGTGCCAGCAATCATCTTGGCGGGACTAGCGGAGCCAAAGCGGAGCTGTTTTTT. This sequence encodes CASNHLGGTSGAKAELFF. The full variable domain, its missing parts supplied by reference TRBV28 and TRBJ2-2, is DVKVTQSSRYLVKRTGEKVFLECVQDMDHENMFWYRQDPGLGLRLIYFSYDVKMKEKGDIPEGYSVSREKKERFSLILESASTNQTSMYLCASNHLGGTSGAKAELFFGEGSRLTVL.

This clone came up a few times. This sample also contains other DNA sequences that code for the same CDR3. J is TRBJ1-5 and V is TRBV30; D gene ambiguous. V lost 2 bases and J 2 bases, leaving 7 bases between the germline ends. The V gene's germline CDR1 is GTSNPN and CDR2 SVGIG (reference sequence). The CDR3 has 13 residues. CDR3 DNA sequence: TGTGCCTGGAGTTCGGGAGGCAATCAGCCCCAGCATTTT. This gives the protein CAWSSGGNQPQHF.

With respect to this clone: This same CDR3 is encoded by further DNA sequences in the sample. The chain combines TRBV10-1 with TRBJ2-7; D remains unclear. V lost 0 bases, J lost 4 bases, and 4 bases lay in between. The CDR3 is made up of 12 amino acids. From germline, CDR1 is WNHNN and CDR2 SYGVQD (reference sequence). CDR3 residues: CASSESGYEQYF. The CDR3 DNA reads TGCGCCAGCAGTGAGTCCGGTTACGAGCAGTACTTC.

V gene TRBV25-1 combines with J gene TRBJ1-1, with D perhaps TRBD1 (5 bases). CDR1 is MGHDK, CDR2 SYGVNS, per germline. Trimming shortened V by 6 bases and J by 6 bases, and 17 bases separated the two germline ends. The CDR3 spans 14 residues. The CDR3 reads CASSKGRVGAEAFF. The CDR3 DNA reads as TGTGCCAGCAGCAAGGGGAGGGTAGGGGCTGAAGCTTTCTTT.

The chain recombines TRBV29-1 with TRBJ2-7, with D perhaps matching TRBD1 (6 bases). This CDR3 is 12 amino acids long. Germline V CDR1 and CDR2: SQVTM, ANQGSEA. Deletions cut 6 bases from V and 3 bases from J, with 12 bases between. The CDR3 sequence: CSVRIGGYEQYF. DNA for the CDR3: TGCAGCGTACGGATAGGGGGCTACGAGCAGTACTTC.

The rearrangement links TRBV6-5 to TRBJ1-6; D ambiguous. Germline assignment: CDR1 MNHEY and CDR2 SVGAGI. V was trimmed by 6 bases and J by 10 bases, leaving 10 bases between them. The CDR3 loop spans 12 amino acids. CDR3 sequence (DNA): TGTGCCAGCAGCAAGACTCAATCACCCCTCCACTTT. This sequence encodes CASSKTQSPLHF.

On this clone itself: This sample also contains other DNA sequences that code for the same CDR3. This chain connects TRBV28 to TRBJ1-4, with D uncertain. Trimming removed 2 bases at V and 5 bases at J, with 9 bases between. CDR1 is MDHEN and CDR2 is SYDVKM in the germline V gene. CDR3 size: 14 residues. The CDR3: CASSLPGGNEKLFF. CDR3 sequence (DNA): TGTGCCAGCAGTTTACCGGGAGGGAATGAAAAACTGTTTTTT.

The chain has TRBV28 and TRBJ2-7, with 8 bases matching TRBD2. Trimming removed 6 bases from V and 3 bases from J; junction bases left unmatched: 10. The CDR3 is 15 amino acids. Germline V gene data show CDR1 as MDHEN and CDR2 as SYDVKM. The CDR3 bases are TGTGCCAGCAGCCCCGCCGGGAGCGGGGGCTACGAGCAGTACTTC. It is translated as CASSPAGSGGYEQYF.

This chain connects TRBV4-1 to TRBJ1-5; D is uncertain. This CDR3 spans 16 amino acids. Germline lookup yields CDR1 MGHRA and CDR2 YSYEKL. V lost 0 bases, J lost 7 bases, and 16 bases lay in between. CDR3 amino acids: CASSQEVGQVWQPQHF. In DNA, the CDR3 is TGCGCCAGCAGCCAAGAAGTAGGTCAGGTGTGGCAGCCCCAGCATTTT.

The chain employs TRBV5-1 and TRBJ1-1; 10 bases map to TRBD1. This CDR3 comprises 18 residues. Trimming removed 2 bases from V and 3 bases from J; junction bases left unmatched: 13. Germline V CDR1 and CDR2: SGHRS, YFSETQ. CDR3 coding DNA: TGCGCCAGCAGCTTACGGCCGGGACAGGGGTTTGGGGACACTGAAGCTTTCTTT. It translates to CASSLRPGQGFGDTEAFF. Full variable domain (rest looked up from reference TRBV5-1 and TRBJ1-1): KAGVTQTPRYLIKTRGQQVTLSCSPISGHRSVSWYQQTPGQGLQFLFEYFSETQRNKGNFPGRFSGRQFSNSRSEMNVSTLELGDSALYLCASSLRPGQGFGDTEAFFGQGTRLTVV.

This chain's CDR3 is CASSVGQGAYEQYF. CDR3 in DNA: TGTGCCAGCAGTGTGGGGCAGGGCGCCTACGAGCAGTACTTC. The chain uses TRBV6-1 and TRBJ2-7; D is possibly TRBD1 (5 bases). Germline lookup yields CDR1 MNHNS and CDR2 SASEGT. Trimming pared 4 bases from V and 2 bases from J, leaving 12 bases between. The CDR3 is 14 residues long.

The chain carries TRBV7-2 and TRBJ2-3; 9 bases fit TRBD2. CDR3 length: 16 residues. Per the germline V gene, CDR1 is SGHTA and CDR2 is FQGNSA. The J segment lost 5 bases and the V segment lost 5 bases, leaving 11 bases of the junction unmatched. CDR3 amino acids: CASSSVAGVYIDTQYF. CDR3 bases: TGTGCCAGCAGCAGCGTAGCGGGAGTTTATATAGATACGCAGTATTTT.

This chain uses TRBV11-2 with TRBJ1-5; TRBD1 aligns across 7 bases. This CDR3 comprises 15 residues. Per germline, CDR1 SGHAT and CDR2 FQNNGV. Trimming at V came to 4 bases and at J to 4 bases, leaving 7 bases not matched to a gene. The CDR3 nucleotides read TGTGCCAGCAGCTACCGACAGGGTCTAAATCAGCCCCAGCATTTT. Amino acids: CASSYRQGLNQPQHF.

The V call is TRBV19, the J call TRBJ1-5; 11 bases align to TRBD1. CDR3 length equals 16 residues. Germline CDR1 and CDR2: LNHDA and SQIVND (reference sequence). V lost 10 bases to trimming and J lost 3 bases; unmatched junction nucleotides: 11. The CDR3 spells CATWGRTGGFNQPQHF. The CDR3 region has the DNA TGTGCCACCTGGGGACGGACAGGGGGCTTCAATCAGCCCCAGCATTTT.

This clone was seen only once. This sequence joins TRBV10-3 and TRBJ1-2; 7 bases agree with TRBD1. This CDR3 contains 14 residues. CDR1 and CDR2 (germline): ENHRY, SYGVKD. After removal of 2 bases from V and 8 bases from J, the junction contained 8 bases not matched to a gene. CDR3: CAISEGPGTEGYTF. Here the CDR3 DNA reads TGTGCCATCAGTGAGGGACCCGGGACAGAAGGCTACACCTTC.